These T cell receptor beta chains were read from a single sample in a study of CD8+CD57+ T cells in acquired aplastic anemia. TCRdb reprocessed the reads via MiXCR and lists one record per CDR3 protein. This sample has some 170,000 distinct CDR3 sequences, with 47% found just once. The specimen was sorted CD4+, CD8+, or CD8+CD57+ T cells (not recorded which) from PBMCs. The receptor set was obtained from a human donor with aplastic anemia. Each CDR3 is given with its conserved first and last residue. Fields, in order: V gene, CDR3 length, CDR3 protein.

TRBV10-3 16 CATSARSGSGSNEQFF
TRBV7-2 14 CASSNQGTNQPQHF
TRBV2 14 CASSGEGRGDTQYF
TRBV2 12 CASSEVDYGYTF
TRBV7-8 13 CASSLLEGGTQYF
TRBV19 13 CASSMGQGSEQYF
TRBV5-8 15 CASSTLAGNTGELFF
TRBV5-4 16 CASSLEGAQSTDTQYF
TRBV5-4 14 CASSNGQGGSPLHF
TRBV10-2 15 CASSEPTGTASAQYF
TRBV7-6 18 CASSLLRYPGSSYNEQFF
TRBV19 14 CASSKMRGNYGYTF
TRBV7-8 13 CASSLGRQLGYTF
TRBV7-2 14 CASSLADNAGGYTF
TRBV5-4 14 CASSSQGINYGYTF
TRBV20-1 14 CSARERSPNYGYTF
TRBV5-1 14 CATALERGTDTQYF
TRBV7-2 14 CASSLAFGDYEQYF
TRBV9 14 CASRGGKGTGELFF
TRBV7-8 15 CASSLSAGRTGELFF
TRBV25-1 13 CASRTGYTGELFF
TRBV15 17 CATSRDYPSGGANEQFF
TRBV4-1 16 CASSQDRGQGAYEQYF
TRBV10-3 14 CATVGSSIPIEAFF
TRBV6-1 15 CASSPRGQANTEAFF
TRBV7-9 12 CASSFNREGYTF
TRBV15 15 CATSRGSGWGDEQFF
TRBV6-2/TRBV6-3 13 CASSYRRQGTQHF
TRBV20-1 11 CSARDGDTQYF
TRBV5-5 17 CASSFRTLRDRAYEQYF
TRBV5-6 12 CASSFGTGGYTF
TRBV7-9 15 CASSLTGGFQETQYF
TRBV29-1 12 CSVSSGTYGYTF
TRBV24-1 15 CATSPSGGVDNEQFF
TRBV7-9 16 CASSLAGGQGGETQYF
TRBV19 14 CASSMDSFRGEQYF
TRBV7-2 13 CASSLREHYEQYF
TRBV6-5 15 CASSSTSQSGNTIYF
TRBV10-3 13 CAISDARSSPLHF
TRBV2 17 CASSGARVLAASYEQYF
TRBV20-1 12 CSAPTVGNTIYF
TRBV14 15 CASSPRTGLNSPLHF
TRBV12-3/TRBV12-4 14 CASSTYRGLYGYTF
TRBV14 16 CASSQGGRGRYSEQYF
TRBV27 15 CASSTFPGTRETQYF
TRBV5-1 14 CASSNEEGVGEQFF
TRBV20-1 14 CSASHGASADTQYF
TRBV6-1 16 CASRLTGTSVAGEQYF
TRBV12-5 13 CASGWGTGYEQYF
TRBV20-1 15 CSARGQPSTNEKLFF
TRBV15 18 CATSRATPRDGAGNTIYF
TRBV9 12 CASSVTGYEQYF
TRBV7-3 15 CASSLNGWGNQPQHF
TRBV20-1 14 CSAIAGVGPDTQYF
TRBV25-1 11 CASSDVPGQFF